The rows below give T cell receptor beta chains drawn from one sample of a study of cytomegalovirus exposure and HLA in healthy donors. Generated by immunoSEQ multiplex PCR, the TCRdb table keeps only in-frame clones and is missing some. The sample carries about 260,000 clones, roughly 70% recorded once. Sequencing input: PBMCs. Receptors originate from a female donor in good health and CMV-seronegative. Both conserved end residues are part of each CDR3. D genes are given only for firm matches. Where a row states a size, it is once, few, many or the class of an expanded clone; other rows omit it.

V,D,J,size,CDR3,DNA
TRBV5-4,TRBD1,TRBJ1-2,-,CASSFNRGTYGYTF,TGTGCCAGCAGCTTCAACAGGGGGACCTATGGCTACACTTTC
TRBV11-2,TRBD2,TRBJ2-5,-,CASSPPTSVPWVETQYF,TGTGCCAGCAGCCCACCCACTAGCGTTCCATGGGTAGAGACCCAGTACTTC
TRBV21-1,-,TRBJ2-1,-,CASSKEWGREEYEQFF,TGTGCCAGCAGCAAAGAGTGGGGCAGGGAAGAGTATGAGCAGTTCTTC
TRBV19,TRBD1,TRBJ2-1,-,CASSLKGTGVTYNEQFF,TGTGCCAGTAGTTTAAAGGGGACAGGGGTGACCTACAATGAGCAGTTCTTC
TRBV19,TRBD2,TRBJ2-2,-,CASRTGTSGNTGELFF,TGTGCCAGTAGGACCGGGACTAGCGGGAACACCGGGGAGCTGTTTTTT
TRBV10-3,TRBD1,TRBJ2-5,-,CAISAGLGQGAIETQYF,TGTGCCATCAGTGCTGGGCTGGGACAGGGGGCCATAGAGACCCAGTACTTC
TRBV19,-,TRBJ2-7,once,CASSWGGGMAGIYEQYF,TGTGCCAGTAGTTGGGGAGGAGGAATGGCGGGTATTTACGAGCAGTACTTC
TRBV7-2,TRBD1,TRBJ2-7,-,CASSSDRGHYEQYF,TGTGCCAGCAGCTCGGACAGGGGACACTACGAGCAGTACTTC
TRBV14,-,TRBJ2-7,few,CASSQVRSSGTTYEQYF,TGTGCCAGCAGCCAGGTTAGATCGAGCGGAACTACCTACGAGCAGTACTTC
TRBV27,TRBD1,TRBJ1-1,-,CASRQGLNTEAFF,TGTGCCAGCAGACAGGGGTTGAACACTGAAGCTTTCTTT
TRBV7-9,-,TRBJ1-2,-,CASSVRTVRGYTF,TGTGCCAGCAGCGTCAGGACAGTAAGGGGCTACACCTTC
TRBV6-1,-,TRBJ1-5,-,CASSEEVGQYSNQPQHF,TGTGCCAGCAGTGAAGAAGTTGGACAATATAGCAATCAGCCCCAGCATTTT
TRBV6-1,-,TRBJ2-7,once,CASSPVLYEQYF,TGTGCCAGCAGTCCGGTCCTGTACGAGCAGTACTTC
TRBV7-9,-,TRBJ1-1,-,CASSLGGAGGNTEAFF,TGTGCCAGCAGCTTAGGTGGAGCGGGTGGAAACACTGAAGCTTTCTTT
TRBV11-2,TRBD2,TRBJ2-5,-,CASSFLRLAGVETQYF,TGTGCCAGCAGCTTTCTCCGACTAGCGGGAGTTGAGACCCAGTACTTC
TRBV6-5,TRBD1,TRBJ1-5,-,CASSWDRSGNQPQHF,TGTGCCAGCAGTTGGGACAGGTCTGGCAATCAGCCCCAGCATTTT
TRBV28,-,TRBJ2-3,once,CASSSATSTDTQYF,TGTGCCAGCAGTTCGGCGACTAGCACAGATACGCAGTATTTT
TRBV29-1,TRBD2,TRBJ2-1,few,CSVGTSGYNEQFF,TGCAGCGTTGGGACTAGCGGCTACAATGAGCAGTTCTTC
TRBV7-9,TRBD2,TRBJ2-2,-,CSSSLAGGYGELFF,TGTTCCAGCAGCTTAGCGGGGGGATACGGGGAGCTGTTTTTT
TRBV6-6,-,TRBJ2-7,-,CASSLDSSHEQYF,TGTGCCAGCAGCCTCGACAGTAGCCACGAGCAGTACTTC
TRBV6-5,-,TRBJ2-7,-,CASRRGMMYEQYF,TGTGCCAGCAGGAGGGGGATGATGTACGAGCAGTACTTC
TRBV13,TRBD1,TRBJ1-6,-,CASSYGQGAYNSPLHF,TGTGCCAGCAGCTATGGACAGGGGGCATACAATTCACCCCTCCACTTT
TRBV11-3,TRBD2,TRBJ2-2,-,CASSLTSGDNTGELFF,TGTGCCAGCAGCTTAACTAGCGGGGATAACACCGGGGAGCTGTTTTTT
TRBV11-2,TRBD1,TRBJ1-4,once,CASSSQGAGEKLFF,TGTGCCAGCAGTTCACAGGGGGCCGGTGAAAAACTGTTTTTT
TRBV7-8,-,TRBJ2-2,once,CASSLLTQGGNTGELFF,TGTGCCAGCAGCTTATTGACGCAAGGAGGGAACACCGGGGAGCTGTTTTTT
TRBV15,TRBD1,TRBJ2-7,once,CATSRANRGWDEQYF,TGTGCCACCAGCAGAGCTAACAGGGGATGGGACGAGCAGTACTTC
TRBV7-8,TRBD1,TRBJ1-1,-,CASSLAGRTGGVLMMGAFF,TGTGCCAGCAGCTTAGCCGGGAGGACAGGGGGCGTCCTGATGATGGGGGCTTTCTTT
TRBV5-1,TRBD2,TRBJ2-2,-,CASRRLAGAAGELFF,TGCGCCAGCCGGCGACTAGCGGGAGCGGCCGGGGAGCTGTTTTTT
TRBV2,TRBD1,TRBJ2-7,-,CASTTAPRGPRSRRGGEQYF,TGTGCCAGCACCACGGCCCCCAGGGGGCCAAGGAGTCGTAGGGGAGGCGAGCAGTACTTC
TRBV27,TRBD2,TRBJ2-1,-,CASRLAGAYNEQFF,TGTGCCAGCAGGCTAGCGGGAGCCTACAATGAGCAGTTCTTC
TRBV7-9,TRBD2,TRBJ2-3,-,CASSPRWLAGEGDTQYF,TGTGCCAGCAGCCCCAGGTGGCTAGCGGGAGAGGGGGATACGCAGTATTTT
TRBV5-5,-,TRBJ2-2,-,CASSLVAGGELFF,TGTGCCAGCAGCTTGGTGGCAGGCGGGGAGCTGTTTTTT
TRBV4-1,-,TRBJ2-2,once,CASSQAKAGGELFF,TGCGCCAGCAGCCAAGCAAAGGCGGGCGGGGAGCTGTTTTTT
TRBV5-1,TRBD2,TRBJ2-1,-,CASSLVASGRNEQFF,TGCGCCAGCAGCTTGGTCGCTAGCGGCCGGAATGAGCAGTTCTTC
TRBV19,-,TRBJ2-7,few,CASSWSDRPSYEQYF,TGTGCCAGTAGTTGGAGCGACAGGCCATCCTACGAGCAGTACTTC
TRBV4-1,-,TRBJ1-1,few,CASSQYGGLGKVGNTEAFF,TGCGCCAGCAGCCAATACGGGGGATTAGGCAAGGTCGGGAACACTGAAGCTTTCTTT
TRBV10-3,TRBD2,TRBJ2-3,-,CASSGRASTGTDTQYF,TGTGCCTCTAGCGGGAGGGCCTCCACGGGCACAGATACGCAGTATTTT
TRBV11-3,TRBD2,TRBJ2-7,-,CASSLEGTRIREQYF,TGTGCCAGCAGCTTAGAGGGGACTAGAATTAGGGAGCAGTACTTC
TRBV6-1,-,TRBJ1-1,-,CASTQMGRNTEAFF,TGTGCCAGCACTCAAATGGGCCGGAACACTGAAGCTTTCTTT
TRBV2,-,TRBJ1-1,-,CASSVDRGAEAFF,TGTGCCAGCAGTGTAGATCGGGGGGCCGAAGCTTTCTTT
TRBV11-2,-,TRBJ2-4,-,CASSLVPGSRNIQYF,TGTGCCAGCAGCTTAGTTCCGGGGTCGAGGAACATTCAGTACTTC
TRBV30,-,TRBJ1-6,few,CAWSVGLLGSPLHF,TGTGCCTGGAGTGTAGGACTGCTGGGTTCACCCCTCCACTTT
TRBV5-1,TRBD1,TRBJ2-1,-,CASSPQLGTGYNEQFF,TGCGCCAGCAGCCCTCAGCTCGGGACAGGGTACAATGAGCAGTTCTTC
TRBV5-1,-,TRBJ2-6,-,CASSWVPGHISSGANVLTF,TGCGCCAGCAGCTGGGTCCCGGGACATATAAGCTCTGGGGCCAACGTCCTGACTTTC
TRBV19,TRBD2,TRBJ2-5,few,CASREHYGGGETQYF,TGTGCCAGTAGAGAGCATTATGGGGGGGGAGAGACCCAGTACTTC